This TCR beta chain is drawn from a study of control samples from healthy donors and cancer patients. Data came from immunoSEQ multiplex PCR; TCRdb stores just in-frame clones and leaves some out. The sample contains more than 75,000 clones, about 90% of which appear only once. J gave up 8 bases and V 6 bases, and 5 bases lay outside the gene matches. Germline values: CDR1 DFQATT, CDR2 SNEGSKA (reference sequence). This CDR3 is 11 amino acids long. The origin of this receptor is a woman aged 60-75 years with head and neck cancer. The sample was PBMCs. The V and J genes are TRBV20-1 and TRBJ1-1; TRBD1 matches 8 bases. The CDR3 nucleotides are TGCAGTGCCACCCGGACAGGGGAAGCTTTCTTT. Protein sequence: CSATRTGEAFF.